This TCR beta chain is from a study of T-cell reconstitution after alpha-beta-depleted transplantation in children. Trimming took off 5 bases at V and 5 bases at J, with 17 bases between the two ends. The CDR3 consists of 14 residues. Unique molecular identifiers were incorporated during preparation of the TCRbeta library. A single record per CDR3 protein comes from TCRdb applying MiXCR to the PCR reads. The sample has approximately 500,000 distinct CDR3 sequences; about 11% are singletons. A remark on this clonotype: Its specificity is not known.

General study results and limits: Two months or so post-transplant, alpha-beta T cells reportedly derived from several hundred expanded graft clones. Newly made T cells mostly supplied T-cell counts and diversity one year after transplant. Day-60 TCRbeta diversity that was high in some patients was derived from surviving recipient T cells and thymic progenitors.

The chain uses TRBV5-3 and TRBJ2-7; weak D call: TRBD2 (6 bases). TRBV5-3 is sorted into the ORF group, with uncertain function. The input for sequencing was PBMCs, taken before TCRalphabeta/CD19-depleted stem cell transplant. The clonotype originates from a child under 10 years old with inherited bone marrow failure, due to receive a stem cell transplant. CDR3 sequence: CARSPGTPSHEQYF. The CDR3 DNA follows: TGTGCCAGAAGTCCCGGGACTCCATCCCACGAGCAGTACTTC.